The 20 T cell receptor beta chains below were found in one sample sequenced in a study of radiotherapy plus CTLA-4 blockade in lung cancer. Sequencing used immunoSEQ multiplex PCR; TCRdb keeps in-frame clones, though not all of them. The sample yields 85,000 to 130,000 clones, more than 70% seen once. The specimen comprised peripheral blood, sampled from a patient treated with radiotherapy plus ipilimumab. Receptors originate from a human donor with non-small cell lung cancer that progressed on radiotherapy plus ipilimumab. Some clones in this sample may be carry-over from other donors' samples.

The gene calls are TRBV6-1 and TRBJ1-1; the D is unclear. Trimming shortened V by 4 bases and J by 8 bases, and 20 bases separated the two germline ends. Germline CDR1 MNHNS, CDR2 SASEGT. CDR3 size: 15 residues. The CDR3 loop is CASSVLTGAKGEAFF. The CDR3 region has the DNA TGTGCCAGCAGTGTTCTGACTGGCGCTAAAGGGGAAGCTTTCTTT.

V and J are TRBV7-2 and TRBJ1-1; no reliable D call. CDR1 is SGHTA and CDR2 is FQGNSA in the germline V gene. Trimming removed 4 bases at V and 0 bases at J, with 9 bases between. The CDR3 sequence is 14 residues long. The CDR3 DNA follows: TGTGCCAGCAGCTCTCAACACCTGAACACTGAAGCTTTCTTT. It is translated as CASSSQHLNTEAFF.

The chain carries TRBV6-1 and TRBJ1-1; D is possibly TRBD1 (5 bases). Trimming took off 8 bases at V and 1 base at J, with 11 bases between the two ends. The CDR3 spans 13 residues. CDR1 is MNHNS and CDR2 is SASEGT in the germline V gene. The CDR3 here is CASSWDGNTEAFF. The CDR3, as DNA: TGTGCCAGCTCGTGGGACGGGAACACTGAAGCTTTCTTT.

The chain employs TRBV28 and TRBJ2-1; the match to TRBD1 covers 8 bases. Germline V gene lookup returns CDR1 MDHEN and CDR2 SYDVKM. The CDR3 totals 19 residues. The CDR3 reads CVVVLPPGQVPLNYNEQFF. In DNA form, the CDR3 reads TGTGTGGTGGTCCTTCCACCGGGACAGGTTCCCCTGAATTACAATGAGCAGTTCTTC.

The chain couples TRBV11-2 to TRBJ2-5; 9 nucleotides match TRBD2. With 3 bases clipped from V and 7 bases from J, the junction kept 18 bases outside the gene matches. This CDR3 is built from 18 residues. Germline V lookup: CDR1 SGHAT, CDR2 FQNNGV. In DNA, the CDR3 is TGTGCCAGCAGCTTGGTGCTAAGGGTAGCGGGGGACTACGGGACCCAGTACTTC. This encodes CASSLVLRVAGDYGTQYF.

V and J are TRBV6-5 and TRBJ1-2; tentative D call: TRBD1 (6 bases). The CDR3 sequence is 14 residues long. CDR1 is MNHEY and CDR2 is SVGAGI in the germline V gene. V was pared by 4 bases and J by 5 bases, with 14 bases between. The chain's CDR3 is CASSSYRVGYGYTF. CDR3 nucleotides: TGTGCCAGCAGTTCGTACAGGGTTGGGTATGGCTACACCTTC.

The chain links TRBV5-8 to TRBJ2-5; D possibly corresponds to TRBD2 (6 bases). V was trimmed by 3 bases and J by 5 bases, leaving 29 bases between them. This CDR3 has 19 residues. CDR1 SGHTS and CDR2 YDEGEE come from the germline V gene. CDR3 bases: TGTGCCAGCAGCTCACTAAACTATCGCTGGGTAGCGGCGGGCGAGACCCAGTACTTC. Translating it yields CASSSLNYRWVAAGETQYF. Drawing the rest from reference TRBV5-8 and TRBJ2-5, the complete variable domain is EAGVTQSPTHLIKTRGQQATLRCSPISGHTSVYWYQQALGLGLQFLLWYDEGEERNRGNFPPRFSGRQFPNYSSELNVNALELEDSALYLCASSSLNYRWVAAGETQYFGPGTRLLVL.

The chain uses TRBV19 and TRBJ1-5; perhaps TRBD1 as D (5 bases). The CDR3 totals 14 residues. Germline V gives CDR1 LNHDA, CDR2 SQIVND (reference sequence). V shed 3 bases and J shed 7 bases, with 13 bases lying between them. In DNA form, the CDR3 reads TGTGCCAGTAGTATTTGGCAGGGTCAGCAGCCCCAGCATTTT. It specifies CASSIWQGQQPQHF.

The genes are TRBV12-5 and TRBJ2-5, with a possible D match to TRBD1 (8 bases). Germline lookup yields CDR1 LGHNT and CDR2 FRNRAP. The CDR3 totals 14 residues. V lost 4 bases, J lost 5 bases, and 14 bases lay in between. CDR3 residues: CASGSYRGGETQYF. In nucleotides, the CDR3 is TGTGCTAGTGGTTCCTACAGGGGGGGCGAGACCCAGTACTTC.

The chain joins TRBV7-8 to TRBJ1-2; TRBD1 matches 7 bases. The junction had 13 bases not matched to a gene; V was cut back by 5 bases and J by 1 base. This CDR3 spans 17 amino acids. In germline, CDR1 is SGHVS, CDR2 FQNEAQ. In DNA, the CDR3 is TGTGCCAGCAGCGTAATGGCAATGGGACAGTTTAACTATGGCTACACCTTC. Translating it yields CASSVMAMGQFNYGYTF. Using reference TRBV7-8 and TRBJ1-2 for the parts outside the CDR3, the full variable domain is GAGVSQSPRYKVAKRGQDVALRCDPISGHVSLFWYQQALGQGPEFLTYFQNEAQLDKSGLPSDRFFAERPEGSVSTLKIQRTQQEDSAVYLCASSVMAMGQFNYGYTFGSGTRLTVV.

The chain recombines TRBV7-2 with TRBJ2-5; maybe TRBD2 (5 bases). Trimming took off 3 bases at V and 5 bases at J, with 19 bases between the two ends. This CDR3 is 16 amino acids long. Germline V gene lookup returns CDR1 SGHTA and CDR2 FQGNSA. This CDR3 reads CASSLLGGPPGETQYF. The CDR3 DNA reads TGTGCCAGCAGCTTGTTAGGAGGCCCGCCTGGGGAGACCCAGTACTTC.

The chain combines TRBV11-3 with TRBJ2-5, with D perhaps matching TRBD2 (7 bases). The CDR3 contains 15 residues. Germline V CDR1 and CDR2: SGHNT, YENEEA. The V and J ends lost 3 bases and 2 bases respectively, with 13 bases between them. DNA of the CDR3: TGTGCCAGCAGCTTGAGGGGGGGATATCAAGAGACCCAGTACTTC. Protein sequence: CASSLRGGYQETQYF. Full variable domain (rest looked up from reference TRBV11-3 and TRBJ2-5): EAGVVQSPRYKIIEKKQPVAFWCNPISGHNTLYWYLQNLGQGPELLIRYENEEAVDDSQLPKDRFSAERLKGVDSTLKIQPAELGDSAVYLCASSLRGGYQETQYFGPGTRLLVL.

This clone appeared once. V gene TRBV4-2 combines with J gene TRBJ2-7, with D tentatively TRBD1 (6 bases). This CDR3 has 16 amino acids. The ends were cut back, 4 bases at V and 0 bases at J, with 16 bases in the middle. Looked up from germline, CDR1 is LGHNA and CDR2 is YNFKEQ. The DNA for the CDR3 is TGTGCCAGCAGCCGACCCGGGCAGGGGCTCTCCTACGAGCAGTACTTC. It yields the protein CASSRPGQGLSYEQYF.

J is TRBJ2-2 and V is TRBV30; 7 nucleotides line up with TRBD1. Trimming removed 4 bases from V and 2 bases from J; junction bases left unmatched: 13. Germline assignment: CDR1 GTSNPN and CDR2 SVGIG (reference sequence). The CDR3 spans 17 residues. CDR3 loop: CAWIQIGGRRNTGELFF. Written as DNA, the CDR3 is TGTGCCTGGATTCAAATAGGGGGCAGGCGCAACACCGGGGAGCTGTTTTTT.

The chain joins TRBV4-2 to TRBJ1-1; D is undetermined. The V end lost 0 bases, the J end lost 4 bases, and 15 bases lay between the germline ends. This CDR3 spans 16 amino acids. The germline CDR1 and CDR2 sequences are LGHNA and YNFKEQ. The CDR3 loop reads CASSQDLVGLGTEAFF. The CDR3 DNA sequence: TGTGCCAGCAGCCAAGATCTCGTAGGGCTGGGCACTGAAGCTTTCTTT.

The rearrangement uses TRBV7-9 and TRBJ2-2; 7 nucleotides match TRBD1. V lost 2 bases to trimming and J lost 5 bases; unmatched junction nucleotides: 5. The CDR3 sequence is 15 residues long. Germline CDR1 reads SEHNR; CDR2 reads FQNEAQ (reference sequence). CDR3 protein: CASSLLSGGTGELFF. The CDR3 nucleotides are TGTGCCAGCAGCTTATTGTCAGGGGGAACCGGGGAGCTGTTTTTT.

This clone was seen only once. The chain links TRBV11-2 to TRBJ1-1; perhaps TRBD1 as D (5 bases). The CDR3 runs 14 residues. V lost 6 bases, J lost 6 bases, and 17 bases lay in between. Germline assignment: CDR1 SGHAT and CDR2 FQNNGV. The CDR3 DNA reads TGTGCCAGCAGGATCATCCAGGGTTCGGCTGAAGCTTTCTTT. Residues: CASRIIQGSAEAFF.

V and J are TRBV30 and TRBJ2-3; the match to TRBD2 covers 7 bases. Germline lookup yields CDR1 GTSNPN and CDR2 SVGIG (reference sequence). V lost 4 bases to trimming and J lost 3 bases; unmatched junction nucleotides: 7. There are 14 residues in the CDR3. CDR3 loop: CAWNPSGGTDTQYF. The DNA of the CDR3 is TGTGCCTGGAACCCCTCGGGGGGAACAGATACGCAGTATTTT.

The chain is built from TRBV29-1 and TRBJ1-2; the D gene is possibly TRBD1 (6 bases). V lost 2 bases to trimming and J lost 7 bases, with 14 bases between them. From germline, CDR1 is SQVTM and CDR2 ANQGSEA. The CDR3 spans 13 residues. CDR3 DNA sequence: TGCAGCGTTGAAAGTCAGGGGAAGAGTGGCTACACCTTC. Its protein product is CSVESQGKSGYTF.

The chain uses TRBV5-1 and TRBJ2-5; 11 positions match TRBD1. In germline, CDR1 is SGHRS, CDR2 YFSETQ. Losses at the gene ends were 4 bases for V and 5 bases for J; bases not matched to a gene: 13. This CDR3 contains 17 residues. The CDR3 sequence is CASSPTPGQGGGETQYF. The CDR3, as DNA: TGCGCCAGCAGCCCAACACCGGGACAGGGGGGCGGGGAGACCCAGTACTTC.